The clone carrying this TCR beta chain came up a few times. What it binds is not known. Trimming removed 2 bases from V and 5 bases from J, with 15 bases in between. In germline, CDR1 is KGHSH, CDR2 LQKENI. This CDR3 region has 15 residues. This entry is derived from a study of T cells in Graves' hyperthyroidism and ophthalmopathy. Study-wide results and limits: Model output signaled ophthalmopathy a median around 5.9 months ahead of onset.

Diagnosis of hyperthyroidism was new in patients aged 18 to 65, and its duration was under 2 months. Source material for PBMCs was about 11 ml fresh peripheral blood. Amplification yielded TCR beta CDR3 regions, with RNA transcripts as the source. The study used the HTBI primer set for a first-round RT-PCR of the TCR CDR3. TCRdb fed the multiplex PCR reads into MiXCR, producing one record per CDR3 protein. This sample has 150,000 or so distinct CDR3 sequences, with roughly a fifth found just once. The gene calls are TRBV18 and TRBJ2-5; possible D gene TRBD2, 7 bases. Material for sequencing was blood. This clonotype was obtained from a woman between 50 and 59 years old with Graves' hyperthyroidism that later progressed to Graves' ophthalmopathy. CDR3 residues: CASSPSDSGKETQYF. The CDR3 region has the DNA TGTGCCAGCTCACCATCGGACAGCGGGAAGGAGACCCAGTACTTC.